The 17 T cell receptor beta chains presented below share a single source sample, sequenced in a study of shared clonotypes between healthy human individuals. Profiling relied on immunoSEQ multiplex PCR, and the TCRdb table lists in-frame clones only, not all of them. The profile shows about 380,000 clones, 95% to 97% of them singletons. The sequenced sample was memory CD8+ T cells sorted from blood. The sample's subset: CD45RO+ cells pooled with CCR7-negative TemRA cells. The source of these receptors is a young man in good health.

The chain recombines TRBV4-2 with TRBJ2-5; TRBD2 aligns across 13 bases. Germline-derived CDR1 and CDR2 are LGHNA and YNFKEQ. V shed 4 bases and J 5 bases; nucleotides not matched to a gene: 4. CDR3 length: 15 amino acids. CDR3 nucleotides: TGTGCCAGCAGCCTAGGACTAGCGGGAGACGAGACCCAGTACTTC. This gives the protein CASSLGLAGDETQYF.

The rearrangement joins TRBV25-1 to TRBJ2-2, with TRBD1 identical over 8 bases. The V segment lost 4 bases and the J segment 3 bases; nucleotides outside the gene matches: 4. CDR1 is MGHDK and CDR2 is SYGVNS in the germline V gene. This CDR3 is built from 15 residues. CDR3 region: CASSARGRDTGELFF. CDR3 DNA: TGTGCCAGCAGTGCCAGGGGGCGCGACACCGGGGAGCTGTTTTTT. Drawing the rest from reference TRBV25-1 and TRBJ2-2, the complete variable domain is EADIYQTPRYLVIGTGKKITLECSQTMGHDKMYWYQQDPGMELHLIHYSYGVNSTEKGDLSSESTVSRIRTEHFPLTLESARPSHTSQYLCASSARGRDTGELFFGEGSRLTVL.

V is TRBV28 and J is TRBJ2-2; no reliable D call. Trimming removed 2 bases from V and 10 bases from J, with 5 bases in between. Germline V gene sequence: CDR1 MDHEN, CDR2 SYDVKM. The CDR3 is 11 residues long. In nucleotides, the CDR3 is TGTGCCAGCAGTTTAGACCTGGAGCTGTTTTTT. This sequence encodes CASSLDLELFF.

The chain has TRBV30 and TRBJ2-3; 9 positions match TRBD1. The trim removed 4 bases at V and 6 bases at J, leaving 5 bases unmatched. The CDR3 consists of 13 residues. CDR1 GTSNPN and CDR2 SVGIG come from the germline V gene (reference sequence). The CDR3 DNA reads as TGTGCCTGGACCCGGGACAGGGTGGATACGCAGTATTTT. Protein product: CAWTRDRVDTQYF.

This chain joins TRBV5-4 and TRBJ1-2; the D gene is possibly TRBD1 (6 bases). V lost 1 base and J 4 bases, leaving 11 bases between the germline ends. This CDR3 contains 14 residues. Germline lookup yields CDR1 SGHNT and CDR2 YYREEE (reference sequence). CDR3 nucleotides: TGTGCCAGCAGCTTGAAGATGGACAGCTATGGCTACACCTTC. Encoded protein: CASSLKMDSYGYTF. The entire variable domain, with the rest obtained from reference TRBV5-4 and TRBJ1-2, is as follows: ETGVTQSPTHLIKTRGQQVTLRCSSQSGHNTVSWYQQALGQGPQFIFQYYREEENGRGNFPPRFSGLQFPNYSSELNVNALELDDSALYLCASSLKMDSYGYTFGSGTRLTVV.

The chain joins TRBV11-2 to TRBJ2-4; no firm D call. This CDR3 contains 14 residues. From germline, CDR1 is SGHAT and CDR2 FQNNGV. The V end lost 5 bases, the J end lost 0 bases, and 8 bases lay between the germline ends. The CDR3 DNA reads TGTGCCAGCAGCCTGCCCCTAGCCAAAAACATTCAGTACTTC. The encoded protein is CASSLPLAKNIQYF.

The chain joins TRBV9 to TRBJ1-2; no clear D gene. The V gene's germline CDR1 is SGDLS and CDR2 YYNGEE. The CDR3 extends over 14 amino acids. V shed 0 bases and J shed 7 bases, with 13 bases lying between them. This chain's CDR3 is CASSVVGGSTGYTF. Written as DNA, the CDR3 is TGTGCCAGCAGCGTAGTGGGAGGGTCTACTGGCTACACCTTC.

This clone has only one observation. The chain joins TRBV28 to TRBJ2-7; 9 bases are a match to TRBD1. Germline V CDR1 and CDR2: MDHEN, SYDVKM. This CDR3 has 15 residues. With 6 bases clipped from V and 7 bases from J, the junction kept 13 bases outside the gene matches. This CDR3 is CASSHSGTGQKEQYF. In DNA form, the CDR3 reads TGTGCCAGCAGCCATTCCGGGACAGGGCAGAAGGAGCAGTACTTC.

This chain joins TRBV2 and TRBJ1-3, with 8 bases that match TRBD1. The ends lost 6 bases at V and 4 bases at J; junction bases unmatched: 5. This CDR3 spans 14 amino acids. Germline CDR1 SNHLY, CDR2 FYNNEI. In DNA, the CDR3 is TGTGCCAGCAGAGACAGGGGAAGGGGAAACACCATATATTTT. Its translation: CASRDRGRGNTIYF.

The gene calls are TRBV25-1 and TRBJ2-1; tentatively, D is TRBD2 (5 bases). Per the germline V gene, CDR1 is MGHDK and CDR2 is SYGVNS. The CDR3 extends over 14 amino acids. V was trimmed by 8 bases and J by 0 bases, leaving 11 bases between them. CDR3 amino acids: CASSPGSSYNEQFF. DNA for the CDR3: TGTGCCAGCTCCCCGGGGAGCTCCTACAATGAGCAGTTCTTC.

The rearrangement links TRBV5-1 to TRBJ2-2; D unresolved. The CDR3 consists of 15 residues. The V end lost 4 bases, the J end lost 0 bases, and 10 bases lay between the germline ends. From germline, CDR1 is SGHRS and CDR2 YFSETQ. The CDR3 DNA is TGCGCCAGCAGCCCCACGTGGCCGAACACCGGGGAGCTGTTTTTT. Translation: CASSPTWPNTGELFF. The whole variable domain, remainder taken from reference TRBV5-1 and TRBJ2-2, is KAGVTQTPRYLIKTRGQQVTLSCSPISGHRSVSWYQQTPGQGLQFLFEYFSETQRNKGNFPGRFSGRQFSNSRSEMNVSTLELGDSALYLCASSPTWPNTGELFFGEGSRLTVL.

The chain has TRBV27 and TRBJ2-7; 11 bases agree with TRBD2. This CDR3 comprises 15 residues. Germline assignment: CDR1 MNHEY and CDR2 SMNVEV (reference sequence). V shed 3 bases and J 3 bases; nucleotides not matched to a gene: 4. CDR3 protein: CASSFFTSGSYEQYF. The CDR3, as DNA: TGTGCCAGCAGTTTTTTTACTAGCGGGAGCTACGAGCAGTACTTC.

The chain couples TRBV6-6 to TRBJ2-2; D is uncertain. There are 16 residues in the CDR3. Trimming took 2 bases from V and 0 from J, leaving 10 bases between them. The germline gives CDR1 MNHNY, CDR2 SVGAGI (reference sequence). In DNA, the CDR3 is TGTGCCAGCAGTTACCGCTCGGGTGCGAACACCGGGGAGCTGTTTTTT. Translated: CASSYRSGANTGELFF.

The chain couples TRBV5-5 to TRBJ2-1; 8 bases match TRBD2. V shed 1 base, J shed 3 bases, and the junction held 3 bases outside the gene matches. The CDR3 runs to 15 residues. Germline V gene lookup returns CDR1 SGHKS and CDR2 YYEKEE (reference sequence). The CDR3 here is CASSLSGSIYNEQFF. CDR3 DNA: TGTGCCAGCAGCTTGAGCGGGAGCATCTACAATGAGCAGTTCTTC. The variable domain in full, with the rest retrieved from reference TRBV5-5 and TRBJ2-1, is DAGVTQSPTHLIKTRGQQVTLRCSPISGHKSVSWYQQVLGQGPQFIFQYYEKEERGRGNFPDRFSARQFPNYSSELNVNALLLGDSALYLCASSLSGSIYNEQFFGPGTRLTVL.

V gene TRBV6-1 combines with J gene TRBJ2-1; no reliable D call. Germline CDR1 reads MNHNS; CDR2 reads SASEGT. V shed 1 base and J shed 3 bases, with 19 bases lying between them. The CDR3 consists of 18 residues. CDR3 DNA: TGTGCCAGCAGTGAAGGGGTCATGGCTCTCCAACTCTACAATGAGCAGTTCTTC. Translation gives CASSEGVMALQLYNEQFF.

The chain's CDR3 is CASSLYRGRTGELFF. CDR3 bases: TGTGCCAGCAGCTTATACAGGGGGCGCACCGGGGAGCTGTTTTTT. The chain carries TRBV5-4 and TRBJ2-2; 9 positions agree with TRBD1. J gave up 4 bases and V 2 bases, and 3 bases lay outside the gene matches. The CDR3 contains 15 residues. CDR1 and CDR2 (germline): SGHNT, YYREEE (reference sequence).

The gene calls are TRBV7-2 and TRBJ2-2; D gene uncertain. From germline, CDR1 is SGHTA and CDR2 FQGNSA. This CDR3 region has 14 residues. Between the trimmed V and J ends, which lost 1 base and 4 bases, there was a span of 7 bases. The CDR3 region has the DNA TGTGCCAGCAGCTTAGGGGTACTCACCGGGGAGCTGTTTTTT. Translation gives CASSLGVLTGELFF. The full variable domain, completed using reference TRBV7-2 and TRBJ2-2, is GAGVSQSPSNKVTEKGKDVELRCDPISGHTALYWYRQSLGQGLEFLIYFQGNSAPDKSGLPSDRFSAERTGGSVSTLTIQRTQQEDSAVYLCASSLGVLTGELFFGEGSRLTVL.